What follows are 25 T cell receptor beta chains derived from one specimen sequenced in a study of vaccination and CD4 T cells after COVID-19. Time point: late sampling 161 to 241 days after vaccination in a few convalescent patients. The treatment denotes: approximately nine-day PBMC culture with coronavirus spike peptide pools or control peptides (ViraFEST assay). Researchers used the Oncomine TCR Beta short-read assay to sequence DNA from cultured CD4+ T cells. TCRdb independently ran MiXCR on the PCR reads; one entry per CDR3 protein. The sample contains about 23,000 distinct CDR3 sequences, under 40% of which appear only once. Antigens for these TCRs are unknown. Sequenced here: CD4+ T cells from blood, cultured in vitro, sampled about 7 months after SARS-CoV-2 vaccination. The receptors originated from a human donor who had recovered from COVID-19.

This sequence joins TRBV7-3 and TRBJ2-5; TRBD2 agrees at 13 bases. V was pared by 4 bases and J by 4 bases, with 3 bases of the junction left unmatched. This CDR3 comprises 15 residues. Germline lookup yields CDR1 SGHTA and CDR2 FQGTGA. CDR3 sequence: CASSWTSGRGETQYF. DNA of the CDR3: TGTGCCAGCAGCTGGACTAGCGGGAGAGGAGAGACCCAGTACTTC.

A few counts support this clonotype. The chain couples TRBV20-1 to TRBJ2-5; 9 bases align to TRBD1. Germline assignment: CDR1 DFQATT and CDR2 SNEGSKA (reference sequence). V was clipped by 6 bases and J by 4 bases; unmatched bases: 3. CDR3 length: 12 amino acids. The CDR3 DNA reads as TGCAGTGCAGGACAGGGGCCAGAGACCCAGTACTTC. Translated: CSAGQGPETQYF.

This clonotype rates as medium-sized (0.01 to 0.1%). The chain has TRBV19 and TRBJ2-5; a possible D gene is TRBD2 (7 bases). V lost 10 bases and J 5 bases, leaving 14 bases between the germline ends. Germline CDR1 is LNHDA and CDR2 is SQIVND (reference sequence). The CDR3 extends over 12 amino acids. In DNA, the CDR3 is TGTGCCACCATGGGAGGGGGGGAGACCCAGTACTTC. Protein: CATMGGGETQYF.

V and J are TRBV6-1 and TRBJ2-7, with TRBD2 matching 13 bases. The trim removed 5 bases at V and 2 bases at J, leaving 3 bases unmatched. Germline CDR1 reads MNHNS; CDR2 reads SASEGT. The CDR3 is made up of 15 amino acids. CDR3 amino acids: CASSRTSGGTYEQYF. The CDR3 bases are TGTGCCAGCAGTCGGACTAGCGGGGGAACCTACGAGCAGTACTTC.

This clonotype was detected a few times. The J gene is TRBJ1-1, the V gene TRBV27; 7 nucleotides match TRBD1. The CDR3 covers 14 residues. Germline CDR1 is MNHEY and CDR2 is SMNVEV (reference sequence). The V and J ends lost 3 bases and 1 base, in that order; junction bases with no gene match: 2. CDR3 amino acids: CASSLRGQNTEAFF. DNA of the CDR3: TGTGCCAGCAGTTTGAGGGGGCAGAACACTGAAGCTTTCTTT.

The chain couples TRBV4-2 to TRBJ2-7; D ambiguous. Germline V gene lookup returns CDR1 LGHNA and CDR2 YNFKEQ. Trimming left V 0 bases short and J 2 bases short, with 8 bases between. The CDR3 loop spans 14 amino acids. The CDR3 DNA follows: TGTGCCAGCAGCCAAGAAGAGTGGACCTACGAGCAGTACTTC. Residues: CASSQEEWTYEQYF.

V and J are TRBV6-1 and TRBJ1-1; no definite D call. Germline CDR1 reads MNHNS; CDR2 reads SASEGT. The CDR3 consists of 11 residues. Between the trimmed V and J ends, which lost 7 bases and 4 bases, there was a span of 7 bases. CDR3 in DNA: TGTGCCAGCACGTATGGCACTGAAGCTTTCTTT. Its translation: CASTYGTEAFF.

J is TRBJ2-7 and V is TRBV18; 8 bases are a match to TRBD1. J lost 3 bases, V lost 4 bases, and 8 bases had no gene match. Germline V gene sequence: CDR1 KGHSH, CDR2 LQKENI. The CDR3 contains 15 residues. The CDR3 coding sequence is TGTGCCAGCTCACTCACGACAGGGGACCTCTACGAGCAGTACTTC. Translation: CASSLTTGDLYEQYF. The full variable domain, its missing parts supplied by reference TRBV18 and TRBJ2-7, is NAGVMQNPRHLVRRRGQEARLRCSPMKGHSHVYWYRQLPEEGLKFMVYLQKENIIDESGMPKERFSAEFPKEGPSILRIQQVVRGDSAAYFCASSLTTGDLYEQYFGPGTRLTVT.

The rearrangement uses TRBV6-2 or TRBV6-3 and TRBJ2-5; maybe TRBD1 (6 bases). Germline CDR1 and CDR2: MNHEY and SVGEGT. Between the trimmed V and J ends, which lost 6 bases and 4 bases, there was a span of 12 bases. The CDR3 consists of 13 residues. CDR3 sequence reads: CASSPAGAETQYF. In DNA form, the CDR3 reads TGTGCCAGCAGCCCCGCAGGGGCAGAGACCCAGTACTTC.

The J gene is TRBJ2-1, the V gene TRBV7-3, with D uncertain. The germline V gene encodes CDR1 SGHTA and CDR2 FQGTGA. V was shortened by 2 bases and J by 6 bases, with 11 bases between the two germline ends. The length of the CDR3 is 14 residues. CDR3 protein: CASSLGSPSNEQFF. In nucleotides, the CDR3 is TGTGCCAGCAGCTTAGGTTCCCCCTCCAATGAGCAGTTCTTC.

The V gene is TRBV21-1, the J gene TRBJ2-1. TRBV21-1 is designated a pseudogene. CDR3 size: 14 residues. The CDR3, as DNA: TGTGCCAGCAGCAAAGCACATAAACGGAGTGAGCAGTTCTTC. Translated, it gives CASSKAHKRSEQFF.

This clonotype was counted a few times. V gene TRBV20-1 combines with J gene TRBJ1-2; D gene ambiguous. V lost 5 bases, J lost 1 base, and 8 bases lay in between. CDR1 is DFQATT and CDR2 is SNEGSKA in the germline V gene (reference sequence). The CDR3 consists of 12 residues. The CDR3 nucleotides read TGCAGTGCTGTGAGAAATAACTATGGCTACACCTTC. This sequence encodes CSAVRNNYGYTF.

The chain combines TRBV20-1 with TRBJ2-3, with 14 bases aligning to TRBD2. The J segment lost 3 bases and the V segment lost 4 bases, leaving 6 bases of the junction unmatched. In germline, CDR1 is DFQATT, CDR2 SNEGSKA (reference sequence). The CDR3 runs 16 residues. The CDR3 DNA sequence: TGCAGTGCTACAGGACTAGCGGGAGGTTCTACAGATACGCAGTATTTT. Encoded protein: CSATGLAGGSTDTQYF.

V is TRBV6-4 and J is TRBJ2-1; 8 bases agree with TRBD2. Germline CDR1 is MRHNA and CDR2 is SNTAGT. Trimming removed 0 bases from V and 10 bases from J; junction bases left unmatched: 5. This CDR3 is built from 14 residues. CDR3 sequence reads: CASSDSYVAGEQFF. CDR3 DNA: TGTGCCAGCAGTGACTCGTACGTAGCGGGAGAGCAGTTCTTC.

There are a few counts of this clonotype. This chain uses TRBV10-3 with TRBJ1-2, with D maybe TRBD1 (6 bases). Germline V gene sequence: CDR1 ENHRY, CDR2 SYGVKD. V was pared by 4 bases and J by 0 bases, with 6 bases between. The CDR3 has 13 residues. DNA of the CDR3: TGTGCCATCAGTGGGGACACTAACTATGGCTACACCTTC. Translation gives CAISGDTNYGYTF.

J is TRBJ1-1 and V is TRBV20-1; D possibly corresponds to TRBD1 (5 bases). The ends were cut back, 3 bases at V and 7 bases at J, with 6 bases in the middle. Germline V gene data show CDR1 as DFQATT and CDR2 as SNEGSKA (reference sequence). The CDR3 has 10 residues. Written as DNA, the CDR3 is TGCAGTGCTAGCGACAGTGAAGCTTTCTTT. Translated, it gives CSASDSEAFF.

This clonotype is judged medium-sized. This sequence joins TRBV20-1 and TRBJ2-5; TRBD1 agrees at 7 bases. The ends lost 4 bases at V and 2 bases at J; junction bases unmatched: 1. Germline V CDR1 and CDR2: DFQATT, SNEGSKA (reference sequence). The CDR3 runs 12 residues. CDR3 sequence reads: CSAKTGQETQYF. The CDR3, as DNA: TGCAGTGCTAAGACAGGGCAAGAGACCCAGTACTTC.

The chain couples TRBV7-2 to TRBJ1-5, with D possibly matching TRBD1 (6 bases). This CDR3 has 17 amino acids. CDR1 and CDR2 from the germline V gene are SGHTA and FQGNSA. V shed 2 bases and J shed 5 bases, with 19 bases lying between them. The CDR3 here is CASSLTFTPGADQPQHF. For the CDR3, the DNA is TGTGCCAGCAGCTTAACTTTTACACCAGGGGCGGATCAGCCCCAGCATTTT. The variable domain in full, with the rest retrieved from reference TRBV7-2 and TRBJ1-5, is GAGVSQSPSNKVTEKGKDVELRCDPISGHTALYWYRQSLGQGLEFLIYFQGNSAPDKSGLPSDRFSAERTGGSVSTLTIQRTQQEDSAVYLCASSLTFTPGADQPQHFGDGTRLSIL.

The chain has TRBV28 and TRBJ2-5; a weak D match, TRBD2 (6 bases). Trimming took off 6 bases at V and 5 bases at J, with 10 bases between the two ends. The germline CDR1 and CDR2 sequences are MDHEN and SYDVKM. There are 12 residues in the CDR3. This chain's CDR3 is CASRPGRETQYF. The CDR3 region has the DNA TGTGCCAGCAGACCAGGGAGGGAGACCCAGTACTTC.

The gene calls are TRBV20-1 and TRBJ2-1; TRBD2 aligns across 10 bases. This CDR3 region has 14 residues. Germline trimming cut 5 bases from V and 3 bases from J; bases unmatched to any gene: 4. Germline lookup yields CDR1 DFQATT and CDR2 SNEGSKA (reference sequence). In DNA form, the CDR3 reads TGCAGTGCTGAGAGCGGGAGGGACTACAATGAGCAGTTCTTC. Its translation is CSAESGRDYNEQFF.

This clonotype was seen a handful of times. V gene TRBV27 combines with J gene TRBJ2-3; D remains ambiguous. The CDR3 contains 14 residues. Trimming took 6 bases from V and 4 from J, leaving 14 bases between them. CDR1 is MNHEY and CDR2 is SMNVEV in the germline V gene (reference sequence). CDR3 amino acids: CASRGFESPDTQYF. CDR3 nucleotide sequence: TGTGCCAGCAGGGGGTTCGAGTCGCCAGATACGCAGTATTTT.

The genes are TRBV5-4 and TRBJ2-5; perhaps TRBD1 as D (5 bases). V lost 4 bases to trimming and J lost 1 base, with 11 bases between them. Germline V gene sequence: CDR1 SGHNT, CDR2 YYREEE (reference sequence). The CDR3 has 14 amino acids. The chain's CDR3 is CASSKRGFQETQYF. The CDR3 region has the DNA TGTGCCAGCAGCAAAAGGGGATTCCAAGAGACCCAGTACTTC.

The V call is TRBV5-1, the J call TRBJ2-7, with 11 bases that match TRBD2. The CDR3 is made up of 17 amino acids. The V and J ends lost 4 bases and 2 bases, in that order; junction bases with no gene match: 11. CDR1 and CDR2 from the germline V gene are SGHRS and YFSETQ. The CDR3 protein is CASSRTTGTSGAYEQYF. CDR3 DNA: TGCGCCAGCAGCAGAACTACCGGGACTAGCGGAGCCTACGAGCAGTACTTC.

The chain has TRBV7-3 and TRBJ2-2; D not certain. This CDR3 spans 15 amino acids. Trimming removed 3 bases from V and 0 bases from J, with 8 bases in between. The germline CDR1 and CDR2 sequences are SGHTA and FQGTGA. The CDR3 region is CASSLYGPNTGELFF. As DNA, the CDR3 is TGTGCCAGCAGCTTGTACGGCCCGAACACCGGGGAGCTGTTTTTT.

This clonotype was counted only a few times. The J gene is TRBJ2-7, the V gene TRBV2; 9 nucleotides line up with TRBD1. The CDR3 runs 14 residues. The germline V gene encodes CDR1 SNHLY and CDR2 FYNNEI. The V and J ends lost 7 bases and 5 bases, in that order; junction bases with no gene match: 9. The DNA for the CDR3 is TGTGCCAGCATTCTGACAGGGGGTATCCACGAGCAGTACTTC. This sequence encodes CASILTGGIHEQYF.